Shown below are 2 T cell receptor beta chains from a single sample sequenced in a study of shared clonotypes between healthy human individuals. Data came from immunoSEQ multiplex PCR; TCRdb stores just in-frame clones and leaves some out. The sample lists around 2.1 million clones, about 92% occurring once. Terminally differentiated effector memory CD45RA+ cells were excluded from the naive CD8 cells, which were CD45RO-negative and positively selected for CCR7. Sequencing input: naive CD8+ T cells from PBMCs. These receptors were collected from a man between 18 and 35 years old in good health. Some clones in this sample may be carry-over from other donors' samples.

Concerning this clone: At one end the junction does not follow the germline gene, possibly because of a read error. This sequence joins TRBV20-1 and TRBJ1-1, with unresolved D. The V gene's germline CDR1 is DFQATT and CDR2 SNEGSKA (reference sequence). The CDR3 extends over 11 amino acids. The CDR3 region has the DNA TGCAGTACTAGTGGGCTGGCTGAAGCTTTCTTT. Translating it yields CSTSGLAEAFF.

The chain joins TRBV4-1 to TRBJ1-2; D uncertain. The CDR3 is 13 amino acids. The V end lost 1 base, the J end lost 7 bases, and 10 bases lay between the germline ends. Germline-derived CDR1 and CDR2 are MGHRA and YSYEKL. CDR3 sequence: CASSQVGRFGYTF. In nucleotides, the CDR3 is TGCGCCAGCAGCCAAGTGGGGAGATTTGGCTACACCTTC.